Described below is a single TCR beta chain sequence and its context. Naive CD8 cells, CD45RO-negative and positively selected for CCR7, excluded terminally differentiated effector memory CD45RA+ cells. These data belong to a study of shared clonotypes between healthy human individuals. Using immunoSEQ multiplex PCR, the repertoire was profiled, and TCRdb retains in-frame clones only, with some absent. The profile shows about 820,000 clones, 80% to 95% of them singletons. Trimming pared 5 bases from V and 0 bases from J, leaving 23 bases between. Germline V gene lookup returns CDR1 SEHNR and CDR2 FQNEAQ (reference sequence). There are 19 residues in the CDR3.

The rearrangement links TRBV7-9 to TRBJ1-3; D may be TRBD1 (6 bases). Material: naive CD8+ T cells sorted from blood. This TCR came from a man aged 25-45 years in good health. CDR3 DNA sequence: TGTGCCAGCAGCACTAGACAGGACTTGAACCCGAGCTCTGGAAACACCATATATTTT. This gives the protein CASSTRQDLNPSSGNTIYF.